This entry describes one T cell receptor beta chain. The antigen remains undetermined. This specimen belongs to a study of T cells expressing NK-cell markers. Study-level results: Each of roughly 6 donors carried dominant NKG2C+ clonotypes accounting for about 1.0-7.0% of CD8+ T cells.

TCRdb re-called the 5' RACE reads and catalogs CDR3 proteins one per entry, DNA excluded. Its table lists roughly 430,000 distinct CDR3 sequences. The sequenced sample consisted of blood T cells: a sorted CD56 or NKG2C T cell subset, CD4+ or CD8+ T cells, or bulk PBMC T cells (not recorded which). This sequence was found in a woman aged 18 to 75 in good health.

CDR3: CASSHSTGVSYEQYF. The chain combines TRBV3-1 with TRBJ2-7; there is no DNA to check the TCRdb D call of TRBD1. The CDR3 sequence is 15 residues long. Germline CDR1 reads LGHDT; CDR2 reads YNNKEL (reference sequence).